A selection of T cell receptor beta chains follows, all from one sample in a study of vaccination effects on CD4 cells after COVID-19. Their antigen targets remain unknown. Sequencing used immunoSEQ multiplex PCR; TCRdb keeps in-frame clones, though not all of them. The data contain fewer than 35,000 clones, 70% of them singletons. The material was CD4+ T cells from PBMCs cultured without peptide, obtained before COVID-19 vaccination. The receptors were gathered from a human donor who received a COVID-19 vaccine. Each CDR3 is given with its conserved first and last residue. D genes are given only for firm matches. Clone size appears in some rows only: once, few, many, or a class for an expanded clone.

CDR3 DNA: TGTGCCAGCAGCTTAGCCAGAATTAGCACAGATACGCAGTATTTT
CDR3 protein: CASSLARISTDTQYF
D gene: .
J gene: TRBJ2-3
V gene: TRBV7-8
clone size: .

CDR3 DNA: TGCGCCAGCAGCTTGGATAATGGCTACACCTTC
CDR3 protein: CASSLDNGYTF
D gene: .
J gene: TRBJ1-2
V gene: TRBV5-1
clone size: .

CDR3 DNA: TGTGCCAGTACACGGGAGGGCGGGAGGAACACCGGGGAGCTGTTTTTT
CDR3 protein: CASTREGGRNTGELFF
D gene: TRBD2
J gene: TRBJ2-2
V gene: TRBV19
clone size: .

CDR3 DNA: TGCGCCAGCAGTGAAGGGACAGACCAGGATACGCAGTATTTT
CDR3 protein: CASSEGTDQDTQYF
D gene: TRBD1
J gene: TRBJ2-3
V gene: TRBV10-1
clone size: medium-sized

CDR3 DNA: TGTGCCTGGAGTGGAAGGGGTTTGGGTCAGCCCCAGCATTTT
CDR3 protein: CAWSGRGLGQPQHF
D gene: .
J gene: TRBJ1-5
V gene: TRBV30
clone size: .

CDR3 DNA: TGCGCCAGCAGCTCCCGGGACACCAATGAGCAGTTCTTC
CDR3 protein: CASSSRDTNEQFF
D gene: .
J gene: TRBJ2-1
V gene: TRBV5-1
clone size: .

CDR3 DNA: TGTGCCTGGAAAGGGGATGGACGTTCCGGGGAGCTGTTTTTT
CDR3 protein: CAWKGDGRSGELFF
D gene: .
J gene: TRBJ2-2
V gene: TRBV30
clone size: .

CDR3 DNA: TGTGCCACCAGTGACTCCTGGACCACCCAAGAGACCCAGTACTTC
CDR3 protein: CATSDSWTTQETQYF
D gene: .
J gene: TRBJ2-5
V gene: TRBV24-1
clone size: few

CDR3 DNA: TGTGCCAGTAGTTACCGGGACAGGGGGGATCAGCCCCAGCATTTT
CDR3 protein: CASSYRDRGDQPQHF
D gene: TRBD1
J gene: TRBJ1-5
V gene: TRBV19
clone size: few

CDR3 DNA: TGTGCCACCCCTGGGGGGGCCAAAAACATTCAGTACTTC
CDR3 protein: CATPGGAKNIQYF
D gene: .
J gene: TRBJ2-4
V gene: TRBV21-1
clone size: .

CDR3 DNA: TGTGCCAGCAGTTTATATTTTCAGGGCTTAAATCAGCCCCAGCATTTT
CDR3 protein: CASSLYFQGLNQPQHF
D gene: .
J gene: TRBJ1-5
V gene: TRBV27
clone size: .

CDR3 DNA: TGCGCCAGCAGCCAAGGCGGGAAGGGGGACTCTGGGGCCAACGTCCTGACTTTC
CDR3 protein: CASSQGGKGDSGANVLTF
D gene: .
J gene: TRBJ2-6
V gene: TRBV4-1
clone size: .

CDR3 DNA: TGCAGCGTTGCTGGCGGCTCCTACGAGCAGTACTTC
CDR3 protein: CSVAGGSYEQYF
D gene: .
J gene: TRBJ2-7
V gene: TRBV29-1
clone size: .

CDR3 DNA: TGTGCCAGCAGTGGACAGGGCCATTCATACGAGCAGTACTTC
CDR3 protein: CASSGQGHSYEQYF
D gene: TRBD1
J gene: TRBJ2-7
V gene: TRBV2
clone size: .

CDR3 DNA: TGTGCCAGCAGTCGAGGAATCCCTTCAAGGGCTGAAGCTTTCTTT
CDR3 protein: CASSRGIPSRAEAFF
D gene: .
J gene: TRBJ1-1
V gene: TRBV3-1/TRBV3-2
clone size: .

CDR3 DNA: TGTGCCAGCAGCCATACCCAAGACTACGAGCAGTACTTC
CDR3 protein: CASSHTQDYEQYF
D gene: .
J gene: TRBJ2-7
V gene: TRBV5-4
clone size: few

CDR3 DNA: TGTGCCAGCAGCCCGCAGGGTTTTGAATTGGGTGGCTACACCTTC
CDR3 protein: CASSPQGFELGGYTF
D gene: .
J gene: TRBJ1-2
V gene: TRBV7-8
clone size: .

CDR3 DNA: TGTGCCAGCAGCTTAAGGCTAATTAACATTGAGCAGTTCTTC
CDR3 protein: CASSLRLINIEQFF
D gene: .
J gene: TRBJ2-1
V gene: TRBV5-8
clone size: .

CDR3 DNA: TGCGCCAGCAGCACTTCTAGCGGCCCCTACGAGCAGTACTTC
CDR3 protein: CASSTSSGPYEQYF
D gene: TRBD2
J gene: TRBJ2-7
V gene: TRBV5-1
clone size: few

CDR3 DNA: TGCGCCAGCAGCTTGTTGACAGGGGGCGCGCACACTGAAGCTTTCTTT
CDR3 protein: CASSLLTGGAHTEAFF
D gene: TRBD1
J gene: TRBJ1-1
V gene: TRBV5-1
clone size: .

CDR3 DNA: TGCGCCAGCAGCTCACAGGCGAACACCGGGGAGCTGTTTTTT
CDR3 protein: CASSSQANTGELFF
D gene: .
J gene: TRBJ2-2
V gene: TRBV5-1
clone size: .

CDR3 DNA: TGTGCCAGCAGCCGATTCACAGATTTTGTTGGTAGCAATCAGCCCCAGCATTTT
CDR3 protein: CASSRFTDFVGSNQPQHF
D gene: .
J gene: TRBJ1-5
V gene: TRBV5-8
clone size: .

CDR3 DNA: TGTGCCAGCAGCAGGGACACGCGCAATCAGCCCCAGCATTTT
CDR3 protein: CASSRDTRNQPQHF
D gene: .
J gene: TRBJ1-5
V gene: TRBV2
clone size: .

CDR3 DNA: TGCAGCGTTGACAGGACAGGGAATGAGCAGTACTTC
CDR3 protein: CSVDRTGNEQYF
D gene: TRBD1
J gene: TRBJ2-7
V gene: TRBV29-1
clone size: medium-sized

CDR3 DNA: TGCGCCAGCAGCCCGATACAGGGAACGGAGACCCAGTACTTC
CDR3 protein: CASSPIQGTETQYF
D gene: .
J gene: TRBJ2-5
V gene: TRBV5-1
clone size: .

CDR3 DNA: TGTGCCAGTCGATCGACAGGGGGCGGCAATCAGCCCCAGCATTTT
CDR3 protein: CASRSTGGGNQPQHF
D gene: TRBD1
J gene: TRBJ1-5
V gene: TRBV19
clone size: .

CDR3 DNA: TGTGCAAGTCGTTATTGGGACCAGATCTCCTACGAGCAGTACTTC
CDR3 protein: CASRYWDQISYEQYF
D gene: .
J gene: TRBJ2-7
V gene: TRBV12-2
clone size: .

CDR3 DNA: TGTGCCAGCAGCCACCAAGAGACCCAGTACTTC
CDR3 protein: CASSHQETQYF
D gene: .
J gene: TRBJ2-5
V gene: TRBV7-9
clone size: .

CDR3 DNA: TGTGCCAGCAGCTCCGGGGGGGCGGGAGAGACCCAGTACTTC
CDR3 protein: CASSSGGAGETQYF
D gene: TRBD2
J gene: TRBJ2-5
V gene: TRBV7-2
clone size: .

CDR3 DNA: TGTGCAAGTCGCTTAGAAGTCAATAGGGACAACTCTGGAAACACCATATATTTT
CDR3 protein: CASRLEVNRDNSGNTIYF
D gene: .
J gene: TRBJ1-3
V gene: TRBV12-2
clone size: .

CDR3 DNA: TGTGCCAGCAGCTTGTCTCGCGAGGGAGGAAACACCATATATTTT
CDR3 protein: CASSLSREGGNTIYF
D gene: .
J gene: TRBJ1-3
V gene: TRBV5-5
clone size: .

CDR3 DNA: TGTGCCAGCAGTTACAAACAGTCGAGTGTCGGAAACACCATATATTTT
CDR3 protein: CASSYKQSSVGNTIYF
D gene: .
J gene: TRBJ1-3
V gene: TRBV6-6
clone size: .

CDR3 DNA: TGTGCCAGCAGCCCCCGGGGCCCTTCAGGGGATGAGCAGTTCTTC
CDR3 protein: CASSPRGPSGDEQFF
D gene: .
J gene: TRBJ2-1
V gene: TRBV7-9
clone size: .

CDR3 DNA: TGTGCCAGCACTCGGAGGACAGGGGAGGAAACTGGGGCCAACGTCCTGACTTTC
CDR3 protein: CASTRRTGEETGANVLTF
D gene: TRBD1
J gene: TRBJ2-6
V gene: TRBV6-6
clone size: .

CDR3 DNA: TGTGCCAGCAGCTTAGAGCGGCGGGAAGTTGAGCAGTTCTTC
CDR3 protein: CASSLERREVEQFF
D gene: .
J gene: TRBJ2-1
V gene: TRBV7-9
clone size: once

CDR3 DNA: TGTGCCAGCAGTTTGGCAGGGAAGACTGAAGCTTTCTTT
CDR3 protein: CASSLAGKTEAFF
D gene: .
J gene: TRBJ1-1
V gene: TRBV27
clone size: .

CDR3 DNA: TGTGCCAGCAGCTCCGCCGGGACAGGCTCTGGGGCCAACGTCCTGACTTTC
CDR3 protein: CASSSAGTGSGANVLTF
D gene: TRBD1
J gene: TRBJ2-6
V gene: TRBV5-4
clone size: .

CDR3 DNA: TGTGCCAGCATCCGGACAGGCCCTTCGAACACTGAAGCTTTCTTT
CDR3 protein: CASIRTGPSNTEAFF
D gene: TRBD1
J gene: TRBJ1-1
V gene: TRBV2
clone size: few

CDR3 DNA: TGTGCCAGCAGCTTAGTGGCAGGTGGAAACACCATATATTTT
CDR3 protein: CASSLVAGGNTIYF
D gene: .
J gene: TRBJ1-3
V gene: TRBV7-9
clone size: .

CDR3 DNA: TGTGCCAGCAGCGCGCAGGGGAGGAGTGAAAAACTGTTTTTT
CDR3 protein: CASSAQGRSEKLFF
D gene: .
J gene: TRBJ1-4
V gene: TRBV5-4
clone size: .

CDR3 DNA: TGTGCCAGCAGCTTGGAGGGCAGGGTAATCTATGGCTACACCTTC
CDR3 protein: CASSLEGRVIYGYTF
D gene: .
J gene: TRBJ1-2
V gene: TRBV5-6
clone size: .

CDR3 DNA: TGTGCCAGCTCACCATTATCCAGCGGGGGGTCCTACGAGCAGTACTTC
CDR3 protein: CASSPLSSGGSYEQYF
D gene: TRBD2
J gene: TRBJ2-7
V gene: TRBV18
clone size: once

CDR3 DNA: TGTGCCAGCAGCTCCGCCCTAACAGGGGACGGCTACACCTTC
CDR3 protein: CASSSALTGDGYTF
D gene: TRBD1
J gene: TRBJ1-2
V gene: TRBV25-1
clone size: .

CDR3 DNA: TGCAGCGCTCCACAGGCTACCTACGAGCAGTACTTC
CDR3 protein: CSAPQATYEQYF
D gene: .
J gene: TRBJ2-7
V gene: TRBV29-1
clone size: few

CDR3 DNA: TGCAGTGCTAGTCCAGGGACTAGCTCTGGAAACACCATATATTTT
CDR3 protein: CSASPGTSSGNTIYF
D gene: .
J gene: TRBJ1-3
V gene: TRBV20-1
clone size: .

CDR3 DNA: TGTGCCACCAGCAGAGATAGGGGGACAGAAGAAGCTTTCTTT
CDR3 protein: CATSRDRGTEEAFF
D gene: TRBD1
J gene: TRBJ1-1
V gene: TRBV15
clone size: .

CDR3 DNA: TGTGCCAGCAGTCCGGAGGACAGGGTTATGGGTGGCTACACCTTC
CDR3 protein: CASSPEDRVMGGYTF
D gene: TRBD1
J gene: TRBJ1-2
V gene: TRBV19
clone size: .

CDR3 DNA: TGTGCCAGCAGTGAGACAGGGGGCAAGTACGAGCAGTACTTC
CDR3 protein: CASSETGGKYEQYF
D gene: TRBD1
J gene: TRBJ2-7
V gene: TRBV25-1
clone size: once

CDR3 DNA: TGTGCCAGCAGTTTAAGATTCACCGCGGGTGGCTACACCTTC
CDR3 protein: CASSLRFTAGGYTF
D gene: .
J gene: TRBJ1-2
V gene: TRBV27
clone size: .

CDR3 DNA: TGTGCCAGCAGCCAGTCCGGGACTAGCGGGAGGTATTTT
CDR3 protein: CASSQSGTSGRYF
D gene: TRBD2
J gene: TRBJ2-3
V gene: TRBV14
clone size: .

CDR3 DNA: TGCGCCAGCAGCTTGGGAACACTAGCGAACACAGATACGCAGTATTTT
CDR3 protein: CASSLGTLANTDTQYF
D gene: TRBD2
J gene: TRBJ2-3
V gene: TRBV5-1
clone size: .

CDR3 DNA: TGTGCCAGCAGTTACGAGTATCGGGGAAATGGCTACACCTTC
CDR3 protein: CASSYEYRGNGYTF
D gene: .
J gene: TRBJ1-2
V gene: TRBV6-6
clone size: once

CDR3 DNA: TGTGCCAGCAGTTACCTGGGGGGCCGGGACACCGGGGAGCTGTTTTTT
CDR3 protein: CASSYLGGRDTGELFF
D gene: .
J gene: TRBJ2-2
V gene: TRBV6-6
clone size: .